One TCR beta chain is described in this entry. The specificity of this receptor is unknown. The sample holds no much larger clone one base away, and base qualities are not on file. TCRbeta CDR3 regions were amplified from genomic DNA by means of the immunoSEQ Assay, a bias-controlled multiplex PCR. On the authors' methods: Within the assay, amplification of reference gene primers was used to estimate how many nucleated cells each sample contained. To quantify the absolute abundance of each unique TCRbeta CDR3 rearrangement, sequence reads were collapsed and filtered. For each sample, productive Simpson clonality was calculated by taking the square root of Simpson's diversity index across productive rearrangements. Held by TCRdb, this immuneACCESS table contains in-frame sequences only and omits some clones. Under half of the omission traces to an unresolved V gene where checked; the cause of the rest is unknown. The DNA gave D and trimming, while V, J and clone size come from that table. The sample table records about 260,000 clones; approximately 81% of these occur just once. In total, the top ten clones hold under 5.5% of the sample.

The collaborating institutions used their own protocols to collect whole blood in K2EDTA tubes. For TCRbeta analysis, collaborators shipped samples in one of three forms: frozen whole blood, isolated PBMCs, or DNA extracted from either of those sample types. The data originate from a study of blood T cell repertoires in COVID-19 (dated by TCRdb to the early 2020s). Context from the whole study: Samples covering the acute and convalescent phases of COVID-19 were provided by collaborators in the United States, Italy and Spain. The dataset comprised deeply sampled blood TCRbeta repertoires from subjects exposed to, actively infected with, or recovered from COVID-19. Samples were obtained from the ongoing ImmuneRACE study (first 160 participants) and from about 1,300 subjects provided by 6 global collaborators. The repertoires were made available in a free public database intended to serve as a resource for research on the immune response to SARS-CoV-2. The material from the prospective study consisted of cDNA or gDNA derived from T cells, B-cell-depleted T cells, or PBMCs. Where available, HLA class I and class II types were taken from metadata supplied by the sample provider and were not determined by assay-based typing. Sample metadata almost always included a de-identified subject ID, COVID-19 status, age in years and sex.

V is pruned by 3 bases and J by 0 bases, leaving 6 bases of the junction without a gene match. The germline V gene (reference sequence) provides CDR1 SEHNR and CDR2 FQNEAQ. There are 18 amino acids in the CDR3, from cysteine to phenylalanine inclusive. Solely the CDR3 DNA is kept, with 54 bases framed from the first base. Overall results and qualifications from the work: The amount of clinical and demographic metadata varied by source and participant and was provided uncurated.

Recombination joined TRBV7-9 with TRBJ2-7; a stretch of 15 junction bases matches TRBD2. The receptor's source is a man aged 60 to 75 with acute or convalescent COVID-19. What was sequenced was peripheral blood. The encoded CDR3 is CASSLGLAGGLSSYEQYF. The DNA sequence reads TGTGCCAGCAGCTTGGGACTAGCGGGGGGACTGAGCTCCTACGAGCAGTACTTC.